Detailed here is one T cell receptor (beta chain). This sample is drawn from a study of blood T cell repertoires in COVID-19. Germline CDR1 SEHNR, CDR2 FQNEAQ (reference sequence). The CDR3 loop spans 17 amino acids. V was clipped by 1 base and J by 2 bases; unmatched bases: 9. Assay used: immunoSEQ multiplex PCR; TCRdb lists only in-frame clones, some missing. The sample has fewer than 75,000 clones, approximately 92% seen once. This clonotype originated in a man aged 45 to 65 with active COVID-19. Sequencing used peripheral blood. The chain combines TRBV7-9 with TRBJ2-7; 9 nucleotides agree with TRBD1. CDR3 nucleotides: TGTGCCAGCAGCTTAGGGGCTCCCGGGACAGGGACCTACGAGCAGTACTTC. Residues: CASSLGAPGTGTYEQYF.